These 2 T cell receptor beta chains were all obtained from the same sample, sequenced in a study of blood T cell repertoires in COVID-19. This table comes from immunoSEQ multiplex PCR, and its TCRdb copy is limited to in-frame clones, with some not included. The table has more than 150,000 clones, about nine tenths seen once. Sequencing was carried out using PBMCs or T cells enriched from blood (not recorded which). These receptors originate from a woman aged 25 to 45 who had recovered from COVID-19.

This chain uses TRBV18 with TRBJ2-3; D is undetermined. This CDR3 region has 14 residues. Looked up from germline, CDR1 is KGHSH and CDR2 is LQKENI. Deletions cut 2 bases from V and 2 bases from J, with 8 bases between. CDR3 sequence (DNA): TGTGCCAGCTCACCAACGAGATACACAGATACGCAGTATTTT. Translating gives CASSPTRYTDTQYF.

V gene TRBV5-1 combines with J gene TRBJ1-2, with D perhaps matching TRBD1 (6 bases). Looked up from germline, CDR1 is SGHRS and CDR2 is YFSETQ. There are 14 residues in the CDR3. V was shortened by 5 bases and J by 3 bases, with 14 bases between the two germline ends. CDR3 protein: CASRPDRRDYGYTF. DNA of the CDR3: TGCGCCAGCAGGCCCGACAGGCGTGACTATGGCTACACCTTC.